The present TCR beta chain was sequenced within a study of vaccination and CD4 T cells after COVID-19. Time point meaning: late sampling 161 to 241 days after vaccination in a few convalescent patients. Described treatment: roughly 10-day PBMC culture with coronavirus spike peptide pools or control peptides (ViraFEST assay). Sequencing of cultured CD4+ T cell DNA used the Oncomine TCR Beta short-read assay. MiXCR, run by TCRdb on the PCR reads, gives a single entry per CDR3 protein. Of about 17,000 distinct CDR3 sequences listed, roughly 50% were seen once; the top ten hold roughly a fifth. CDR3 size: 15 residues. V lost 1 base, J lost 4 bases, and 13 bases lay in between. Germline loops: CDR1 SEHNR, CDR2 FQNEAQ (reference sequence). Concerning this clonotype: The antigen is not known. Here the CDR3 omits its conserved ending phenylalanine or tryptophan, so a read error is the likely source.

This chain uses TRBV7-9 with TRBJ2-5; a weak D match, TRBD2 (5 bases). The TCR comes from a human donor who had recovered from COVID-19. The material was CD4+ T cells from blood, cultured in vitro, obtained about 7 months after SARS-CoV-2 vaccination. The CDR3 reads CASSLGGGSRETQYL. In nucleotides, the CDR3 is TGTGCCAGCAGCTTAGGAGGCGGGTCAAGAGAGACCCAGTACCTC.